A single sample is the source of the 9 T cell receptor beta chains below, sequenced in a study of blood T cells in healthy people across ages. It was with a sample-barcoded 5' primer and a J-beta primer mix that a second PCR of roughly 7 to 12 cycles was run. TCRdb redid the calling of the 5' RACE reads with MiXCR, one entry per CDR3 protein. The top ten clones hold under 20% of a sample with about 1 million distinct CDR3 sequences, 35% to 55% of them seen once. Specimen: blood. The source of these receptors is a woman in her fifties or sixties in good health.

The V and J genes are TRBV27 and TRBJ2-6; D gene ambiguous. Germline CDR1 reads MNHEY; CDR2 reads SMNVEV (reference sequence). The CDR3 extends over 15 amino acids. The V gene lost 5 bases and the J gene lost 4 bases, with 12 bases spanning the gap. Written as DNA, the CDR3 is TGTGCCAGCAGTAACCGATTCGGGGGGGCCAACGTCCTGACTTTC. Residues: CASSNRFGGANVLTF.

The chain joins TRBV6-5 to TRBJ2-5; D is perhaps TRBD1 or TRBD2 (5 bases each). With the DNA end fitting TRBJ2-7 better, the J assignment may be wrong. The V gene's germline CDR1 is MNHEY and CDR2 SVGAGI. This CDR3 region has 12 residues. The CDR3 sequence: CASSWGSPEQYF. CDR3 nucleotides: TGTGCCAGCAGTTGGGGGTCCCCCGAGCAGTACTTC.

The rearrangement joins TRBV4-2 to TRBJ2-5; 8 bases line up with TRBD2. The J call may not be correct, given that the DNA end is closer to TRBJ2-7. The germline gives CDR1 LGHNA, CDR2 YNFKEQ. The CDR3 loop spans 15 amino acids. CDR3 loop: CASSQMAGGGHEQYF. The CDR3 nucleotides are TGTGCCAGCAGCCAAATGGCGGGAGGAGGGCACGAGCAGTACTTC.

V and J are TRBV20-1 and TRBJ2-7, with D perhaps given as TRBD1 or TRBD2 (5 bases each). In germline, CDR1 is DFQATT, CDR2 SNEGSKA (reference sequence). This CDR3 contains 15 residues. V was cut by 3 bases and J by 1 base, with 16 bases left in between. This CDR3 reads CSASLYGTESYEQYF. CDR3 nucleotides: TGCAGTGCTAGCCTCTACGGGACGGAGTCCTACGAGCAGTACTTC.

The genes are TRBV29-1 and TRBJ2-7, with a weak D call TRBD1 (6 bases). The germline V and J ends were trimmed by 1 base and 4 bases, with 11 bases remaining between them. CDR1 is SQVTM and CDR2 is ANQGSEA in the germline V gene. The CDR3 consists of 13 residues. CDR3 sequence reads: CSVEVGTPYEQYF. The CDR3 DNA sequence: TGCAGCGTTGAAGTTGGGACACCTTACGAGCAGTACTTC.

The gene calls are TRBV2 and TRBJ2-7; tentatively, D is TRBD2 (5 bases). The CDR3 is made up of 13 amino acids. V shed 2 bases and J shed 5 bases, with 10 bases lying between them. Germline CDR1 SNHLY, CDR2 FYNNEI. The CDR3 reads CASSEYLRDEQYF. The CDR3 region has the DNA TGTGCCAGCAGTGAATATTTGAGGGACGAGCAGTACTTC.

The chain joins TRBV27 to TRBJ1-1; D possibly corresponds to TRBD1 (5 bases). CDR3 length: 14 amino acids. The germline CDR1 and CDR2 sequences are MNHEY and SMNVEV (reference sequence). V was trimmed by 3 bases and J by 0 bases, leaving 8 bases between them. The chain's CDR3 is CASSLQGMNTEAFF. In DNA form, the CDR3 reads TGTGCCAGCAGTTTGCAGGGCATGAACACTGAAGCTTTCTTT.

This clonotype was found a few times. This chain joins TRBV20-1 and TRBJ2-5; TRBD1 aligns across 8 bases. Germline lookup yields CDR1 DFQATT and CDR2 SNEGSKA (reference sequence). V lost 2 bases to trimming and J lost 11 bases; unmatched junction nucleotides: 7. This CDR3 is built from 12 residues. The CDR3: CSARRQGREQYF. The CDR3 coding sequence is TGCAGTGCTAGACGACAGGGGAGAGAGCAGTACTTC.

Of note for this clonotype: A much larger clonotype is one base distant, so this may be a read error. The chain has TRBV10-3 and TRBJ2-7; D possibly corresponds to TRBD2 (7 bases). The J call may be faulty, since TRBJ2-5 better matches the DNA end. Germline assignment: CDR1 ENHRY and CDR2 SYGVKD. CDR3 length: 16 residues. The CDR3 here is CAISGSASGGGETQYF. The CDR3 coding sequence is TGTGCCATCAGTGGGTCGGCTAGCGGAGGGGGAGAGACCCAGTACTTC.